The TCR beta chain under discussion was sequenced for a study of blood T cell repertoires in COVID-19. Profiled with immunoSEQ multiplex PCR; TCRdb holds only in-frame clones, not every one. The table lists around 270,000 clones, approximately 90% of them singletons. Trimming removed 7 bases at V and 3 bases at J, with 15 bases between. This CDR3 contains 13 residues. The germline V gene encodes CDR1 SQVTM and CDR2 ANQGSEA. Sequenced material: peripheral blood. The gene calls are TRBV29-1 and TRBJ1-1, with D perhaps matching TRBD1 (6 bases). The source of this sequence is a man aged 35 to 55 with acute or convalescent COVID-19. DNA for the CDR3: TGCAGCGCCTTACGACAGGCAGACACTGAAGCTTTCTTT. It encodes CSALRQADTEAFF.